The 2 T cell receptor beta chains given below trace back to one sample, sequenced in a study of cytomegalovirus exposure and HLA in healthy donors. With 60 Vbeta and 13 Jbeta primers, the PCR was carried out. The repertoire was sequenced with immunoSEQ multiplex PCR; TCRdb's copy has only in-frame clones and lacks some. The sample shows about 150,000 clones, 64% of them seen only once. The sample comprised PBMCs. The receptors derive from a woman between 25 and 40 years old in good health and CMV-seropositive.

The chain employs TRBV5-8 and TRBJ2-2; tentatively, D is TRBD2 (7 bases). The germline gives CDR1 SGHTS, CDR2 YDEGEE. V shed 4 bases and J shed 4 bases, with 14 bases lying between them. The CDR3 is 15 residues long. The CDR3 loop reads CASSPWAGATGELFF. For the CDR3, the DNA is TGTGCCAGCAGCCCATGGGCGGGGGCCACCGGGGAGCTGTTTTTT. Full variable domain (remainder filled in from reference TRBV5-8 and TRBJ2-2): EAGVTQSPTHLIKTRGQQATLRCSPISGHTSVYWYQQALGLGLQFLLWYDEGEERNRGNFPPRFSGRQFPNYSSELNVNALELEDSALYLCASSPWAGATGELFFGEGSRLTVL.

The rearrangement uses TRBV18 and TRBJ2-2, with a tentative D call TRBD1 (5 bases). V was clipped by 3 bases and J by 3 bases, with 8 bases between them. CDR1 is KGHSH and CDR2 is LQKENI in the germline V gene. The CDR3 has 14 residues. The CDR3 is CASSPKTDTGELFF. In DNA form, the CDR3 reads TGTGCCAGCTCACCGAAGACAGACACCGGGGAGCTGTTTTTT.